The TCR beta chain under discussion was sequenced for a study of control samples from healthy donors and cancer patients. Profiling relied on immunoSEQ multiplex PCR, and the TCRdb table lists in-frame clones only, not all of them. The sample yields about 140,000 clones, just under 95% seen once. Between the trimmed V and J ends, which lost 3 bases and 1 base, there was a span of 7 bases. The CDR3 sequence is 13 residues long. The germline gives CDR1 SEHNR, CDR2 FQNEAQ (reference sequence). The sequence came from a man under 40 in good health. This chain links TRBV7-9 with TRBJ2-7; a weak D match, TRBD1 (5 bases). The sequenced material came from blood. The CDR3 DNA follows: TGTGCCAGCAGCTTTGGACAATCCTACGAGCAGTACTTC. Amino acid sequence: CASSFGQSYEQYF.